This TCR beta chain was recorded in a study of identifying expanded T cells in peripheral blood. This CDR3 contains 14 residues. The germline V gene encodes CDR1 SGHNT and CDR2 YENEEA. Trimming pared 3 bases from V and 1 base from J, leaving 8 bases between. TCRdb keeps only in-frame clones here, not all; method: immunoSEQ multiplex PCR. The sample records some 95,000 clones, 75% to 90% being singletons. The chain employs TRBV11-3 and TRBJ2-3; D gene ambiguous. The sequence was obtained from a person between 18 and 75 years old in good health. What was sequenced was blood. CDR3 protein: CASSLGLGTDTQYF. Here the CDR3 DNA reads TGTGCCAGCAGCTTGGGCCTGGGCACAGATACGCAGTATTTT.